Listed here are 26 T cell receptor beta chains from one sample, sequenced in a study of blood T cells in healthy people across ages. Combining a sample-barcoded 5' primer with a J-beta primer mix, a second PCR ran for roughly 7 to 11 cycles. One entry per CDR3 protein, called by TCRdb with MiXCR from the 5' RACE reads. Of approximately 880,000 distinct CDR3 sequences detected, about 48% appear once; the ten largest clones hold under 15%. The sequencing input was blood. All receptors derive from a man aged 25 to 40 in good health.

The chain recombines TRBV29-1 with TRBJ1-1, with D hard to call. CDR3 length equals 15 residues. Germline V gene data show CDR1 as SQVTM and CDR2 as ANQGSEA. V shed 8 bases and J shed 0 bases, with 19 bases lying between them. In DNA form, the CDR3 reads TGCAGCTCCCGACGGACCGCCGAGCTGAACACTGAAGCTTTCTTT. Its protein is CSSRRTAELNTEAFF.

This clonotype turned up a few times. The CDR3 is CASMGSNGAPQETQYF. The CDR3 bases are TGCGCCAGCATGGGTTCTAATGGAGCCCCCCAAGAGACCCAGTACTTC. This chain links TRBV5-1 with TRBJ2-5; D is uncertain. Germline V lookup: CDR1 SGHRS, CDR2 YFSETQ. V lost 6 bases, J lost 1 base, and 19 bases lay in between. This CDR3 region has 16 residues. Drawing the rest from reference TRBV5-1 and TRBJ2-5, the complete variable domain is KAGVTQTPRYLIKTRGQQVTLSCSPISGHRSVSWYQQTPGQGLQFLFEYFSETQRNKGNFPGRFSGRQFSNSRSEMNVSTLELGDSALYLCASMGSNGAPQETQYFGPGTRLLVL.

In regard to this clonotype: An end of the junction differs from the germline gene, which may be a read error. V usage is TRBV7-9 and J usage is TRBJ2-3; TRBD2 matches 7 bases. The germline V gene has CDR1 SEHNR and CDR2 FQNEAQ (reference sequence). This CDR3 has 15 residues. CDR3 in DNA: TGTGCCAGCAGCGTCAGCGGGACTAACACAGGTACGCAGTATTTT. Translated, it gives CASSVSGTNTGTQYF.

The CDR3 nucleotides are TGTGCCAGCAGCTACGGGACAGTCGGATATGGCTACACCTTC. Amino acid sequence: CASSYGTVGYGYTF. This chain uses TRBV12-3 or TRBV12-4 with TRBJ1-2; 7 bases match TRBD1. This CDR3 has 14 residues. The ends lost 6 bases at V and 5 bases at J; junction bases unmatched: 9.

The chain joins TRBV7-9 to TRBJ2-7; D unclear. The germline gives CDR1 SEHNR, CDR2 FQNEAQ (reference sequence). V was trimmed by 3 bases and J by 0 bases, leaving 12 bases between them. The CDR3 loop spans 15 amino acids. The CDR3 here is CASSFLLASSYEQYF. In DNA form, the CDR3 reads TGTGCCAGCAGCTTTTTATTGGCCAGCTCCTACGAGCAGTACTTC.

Comment on this clonotype: Given a much more abundant clone one base away, this may be a read error. This chain uses TRBV6-6 with TRBJ2-5; D is unresolved. The DNA end favors TRBJ2-1, so the J call may be wrong. CDR1 and CDR2 from the germline V gene are MNHNY and SVGAGI (reference sequence). The CDR3 runs to 12 residues. Here the CDR3 DNA reads TGTGCCAGCAGTTACGGCCAAGAGACCCAGTTCTTC. This translates into CASSYGQETQFF.

The V and J genes are TRBV5-1 and TRBJ2-5; D gene unclear. There are 14 residues in the CDR3. In germline, CDR1 is SGHRS, CDR2 YFSETQ. The V gene lost 4 bases and the J gene lost 2 bases, with 12 bases spanning the gap. The CDR3 spells CASSAAIIQETQYF. The DNA for the CDR3 is TGCGCCAGCAGCGCTGCTATAATACAAGAGACCCAGTACTTC.

The chain recombines TRBV7-3 with TRBJ2-3; D uncertain. This CDR3 region has 14 residues. V was clipped by 4 bases and J by 5 bases, with 13 bases between them. Germline V gene sequence: CDR1 SGHTA, CDR2 FQGTGA. The CDR3 DNA reads TGTGCCAGCAGCTCCCGGGCGAACAGAGATACGCAGTATTTT. Its protein is CASSSRANRDTQYF.

About this clonotype itself: The junction departs from germline at one end; a sequencing error may be responsible. The rearrangement links TRBV7-8 to TRBJ1-2; D is ambiguous. This CDR3 is 15 amino acids long. Germline CDR1 and CDR2: SGHVS and FQNEAQ. CDR3 nucleotides: TGTGCCAGCAGCGTAGCCGGGGTCAGCATCGATGGCTACACCTTC. It yields the protein CASSVAGVSIDGYTF.

The rearrangement joins TRBV20-1 to TRBJ2-1; D gene uncertain. Germline-derived CDR1 and CDR2 are DFQATT and SNEGSKA (reference sequence). The CDR3 has 15 amino acids. Trimming removed 0 bases from V and 2 bases from J, with 11 bases in between. This chain's CDR3 is CSARDYQNPYNEQFF. DNA for the CDR3: TGCAGTGCTAGAGATTACCAAAACCCCTACAATGAGCAGTTCTTC.

The CDR3 sequence: CSARNWAGSGGYTF. The DNA for the CDR3 is TGCAGTGCTAGAAATTGGGCAGGGAGTGGGGGCTACACCTTC. The chain links TRBV20-1 to TRBJ1-2; D perhaps matches TRBD1 (5 bases). V was shortened by 2 bases and J by 8 bases, with 18 bases between the two germline ends. Per the germline V gene, CDR1 is DFQATT and CDR2 is SNEGSKA (reference sequence). The CDR3 extends over 14 amino acids.

Only a few counts were recorded for this clonotype. The chain couples TRBV7-9 to TRBJ2-3, with D uncertain. The CDR3 contains 11 residues. The V and J ends lost 4 bases and 8 bases respectively, with 7 bases between them. CDR1 SEHNR and CDR2 FQNEAQ come from the germline V gene (reference sequence). Written as DNA, the CDR3 is TGTGCCAGCAGCTACGACGGTACGCAGTATTTT. It is translated as CASSYDGTQYF.

Details on this clonotype: One end of the junction does not line up with germline, which may come from a read error. The V and J genes are TRBV5-6 and TRBJ2-1; D is uncertain. The CDR3 consists of 15 residues. Germline CDR1 SGHDT, CDR2 YYEEEE. The CDR3 here is CAGSVGYSPYNEQFF. The CDR3 coding sequence is TGTGCCGGCAGCGTCGGATACTCCCCCTACAATGAGCAGTTCTTC.

The chain couples TRBV13 to TRBJ2-1; D is undetermined. Germline V gives CDR1 PRHDT, CDR2 FYEKMQ (reference sequence). This CDR3 spans 12 amino acids. V was shortened by 1 base and J by 8 bases, with 6 bases between the two germline ends. As DNA, the CDR3 is TGTGCCAGCAGCTTAGACCGGGATGAGCAGTTCTTC. This codes for CASSLDRDEQFF.

This clonotype was observed at least ten times. This chain connects TRBV29-1 to TRBJ2-1; D is unresolved. Germline V gives CDR1 SQVTM, CDR2 ANQGSEA. V lost 5 bases, J lost 2 bases, and 4 bases lay in between. CDR3 length: 11 residues. CDR3 loop: CSVRAYNEQFF. CDR3 nucleotides: TGCAGCGTTCGGGCCTACAATGAGCAGTTCTTC.

The rearrangement links TRBV25-1 to TRBJ1-4; tentative D call: TRBD1 (5 bases). CDR1 is MGHDK, CDR2 SYGVNS, per germline. This CDR3 is 16 amino acids long. The germline V and J ends were trimmed by 3 bases and 2 bases, with 13 bases remaining between them. The CDR3 region is CASSDKRAGTNEKLFF. CDR3 sequence (DNA): TGTGCCAGCAGTGATAAACGGGCAGGGACTAATGAAAAACTGTTTTTT.

The chain joins TRBV3-1 to TRBJ2-2; D possibly corresponds to TRBD2 (6 bases). This CDR3 comprises 15 residues. Germline V gene data show CDR1 as LGHDT and CDR2 as YNNKEL (reference sequence). Trimming stripped 4 bases from V and 9 bases from J, with 18 bases between. CDR3 bases: TGTGCCAGCAGCCCGCCGGGAGTAGGGGCCCGGGAGCTGTTTTTT. It yields the protein CASSPPGVGARELFF.

This clonotype was detected only a few times. The CDR3 is CASSPRTGALHYEQYF. Written as DNA, the CDR3 is TGTGCCAGCAGTCCTCGGACAGGGGCCCTTCACTACGAGCAGTACTTC. The V gene is TRBV12-3 or TRBV12-4, the J gene TRBJ2-5, with TRBD1 matching over 9 bases. The better agreement between TRBJ2-7 and the DNA end casts doubt on the J call. The length of the CDR3 is 16 residues.

This rearrangement joins TRBV5-1 to TRBJ1-6; 7 bases match TRBD1. After removal of 0 bases from V and 6 bases from J, the junction contained 3 bases not matched to a gene. Germline V gene data show CDR1 as SGHRS and CDR2 as YFSETQ. The CDR3 totals 15 residues. The CDR3 DNA reads as TGCGCCAGCAGCTTGGGATGGGACAGTAATTCACCCCTCCACTTT. This sequence encodes CASSLGWDSNSPLHF.

J is TRBJ2-3 and V is TRBV7-2; D is possibly TRBD1 or TRBD2 (5 bases each). The length of the CDR3 is 13 residues. Trimming stripped 11 bases from V and 2 bases from J, with 14 bases between. Germline V lookup: CDR1 SGHTA, CDR2 FQGNSA. CDR3 residues: CAGRDAVTDTQYF. CDR3 coding DNA: TGTGCCGGACGGGACGCCGTCACAGATACGCAGTATTTT.

This clonotype was seen only once. The chain uses TRBV19 and TRBJ1-1; the D gene is possibly TRBD1 (5 bases). Trimming took off 3 bases at V and 1 base at J, with 12 bases between the two ends. The CDR3 is made up of 15 amino acids. The V gene's germline CDR1 is LNHDA and CDR2 SQIVND (reference sequence). The CDR3 region is CASSIPDTPNTEAFF. CDR3 nucleotides: TGTGCCAGTAGTATCCCGGACACACCGAACACTGAAGCTTTCTTT.

The sample holds one count of this clonotype. The rearrangement links TRBV2 to TRBJ2-4, with D unresolved. Germline CDR1 SNHLY, CDR2 FYNNEI. CDR3 length: 15 amino acids. V was clipped by 5 bases and J by 13 bases, with 24 bases between them. CDR3 sequence reads: CASSSDPSSSYVQYF. In DNA form, the CDR3 reads TGTGCCAGCAGTTCGGACCCCTCCTCATCCTACGTGCAGTACTTC.

There are a few counts of this clonotype. The V call is TRBV2, the J call TRBJ2-1; 9 nucleotides match TRBD1. The V and J ends lost 8 bases and 7 bases, in that order; junction bases with no gene match: 6. This CDR3 spans 13 amino acids. Germline loops: CDR1 SNHLY, CDR2 FYNNEI. Here the CDR3 reads CASGAGTGNEQFF. The DNA for the CDR3 is TGTGCCAGCGGAGCCGGGACAGGGAATGAGCAGTTCTTC.

This clonotype was picked up a small number of times. J is TRBJ2-3 and V is TRBV24-1; D gene ambiguous. This CDR3 has 11 amino acids. Germline V CDR1 and CDR2: KGHDR, SFDVKD. The germline V and J ends were trimmed by 9 bases and 4 bases, with 7 bases remaining between them. The CDR3 DNA reads as TGTGCCACCCGTGGGCCAGATACGCAGTATTTT. The encoded protein is CATRGPDTQYF.

This chain uses TRBV2 with TRBJ1-5; no definite D call. Looked up from germline, CDR1 is SNHLY and CDR2 is FYNNEI. V was cut by 7 bases and J by 3 bases, with 7 bases left in between. The CDR3 loop spans 12 amino acids. The CDR3 DNA follows: TGTGCCAGCAACATTCCCAATCAGCCCCAGCATTTT. Protein sequence: CASNIPNQPQHF.

The V gene is TRBV11-3, the J gene TRBJ2-7, with D possibly being TRBD2 (5 bases). Germline CDR1 is SGHNT and CDR2 is YENEEA. V dropped 5 bases and J dropped 0 bases, with 14 bases sitting between them. The CDR3 covers 15 residues. CDR3 in amino acids: CASSLLVGSSYEQYF. DNA for the CDR3: TGTGCCAGCAGCCTACTTGTGGGGAGCTCCTACGAGCAGTACTTC.